This TCR beta chain was found in a study of cytomegalovirus exposure and HLA in healthy donors (dated by TCRdb to about 2017). Broadly, across the study: An earlier analysis of several hundred of the donors reported more than 250 Gb of sequence data and 117 million unique TCR beta sequences from 150 million to 200 million T cells. A later analysis re-examined previously published TCR beta repertoires from just over 650 donors and added high-resolution HLA genotyping to investigate patterns of TCR occurrence. Donor age, sex, ethnicity and CMV serostatus were compiled alongside the repertoire data. Of the 350 to 450 genotyped donors, 65% to 90% fell in the genetic ancestry cluster associated with self-reported Caucasian donors. HLA typing included class I and class II loci at four-digit resolution. All discovery cohort repertoires had been generated on a single sequencing platform. A separate validation cohort of 100 to 150 different subjects was used in addition to the 666-subject first cohort. Among 300 to 500 genotyped donors of the cohort, an average of approximately 220,000 unique TCR beta nucleotide sequences was sequenced per donor, of which about 19% were non-productive. The number of donors typed differed by locus, with 629-630 for A, B, C, DRB1 and DQB1, more than 500 for DQA1, over 600 for DPA1, and 450 to 480 for DPB1. Genome-wide SNP genotypes for about 65% of the roughly 700 donors were used in a later genetic analysis, which treated that subset as a discovery cohort. The study aimed to test whether cataloging public T cell receptors could reveal signatures of past pathogen exposure. To predict cytomegalovirus infection status, the study brought together high-throughput TCR immunosequencing, statistical association of individual TCRs with disease status, and machine learning. The T cell repertoires of around 730 subjects were profiled by immunosequencing and related to cytomegalovirus serostatus. To decide whether each TCR beta V gene segment behaved as functional or pseudogenic, an earlier analysis of some 580 of the donors relied on high-throughput TCR beta sequencing. The later analysis used no new phenotypic data to find candidate immune exposures, relying instead on TCR beta sequences and their occurrence across donors. Approximately 310 gigabases of sequencing data and 78 million or so unique TCR sequences were included in an early release covering around 650 HLA-typed donors. Because of strong linkage in the cohort, five DR-DQ haplotypes were treated as single units for association and clustering. Study-level results and caveats: Strong co-occurrence of HLA alleles, especially DR and DQ, made assigning TCR associations to individual alleles difficult. V-gene and J-gene trimming of TCR beta chains was associated with a missense DCLRE1C variant in a later genetic analysis, and the association was replicated in an independent cohort. In the study, approximately 150 TCR beta chains were listed as associated with cytomegalovirus. Because counts were too low, roughly 17 rarely observed V segments, including chromosome 9 orphons, were left out of the earlier analysis of several hundred of the donors. The authors suggested that the approach could potentially be generalized to other disease states and immunological phenotypes. A cluster of highly shared sequence variants was judged likely to represent a technical artifact of the sequencing pipeline. Linkage disequilibrium might explain the correlated functional status among segregating V segments, but an unknown experimental factor could not be excluded. The only immune exposure information available for the cohort was CMV serostatus. In vitro tests confirmed that a few of the cytomegalovirus-associated TCR beta chains recognize cytomegalovirus antigens. In a later analysis, several top co-occurrence clusters were reported to appear linked to parvovirus B19, influenza, CMV and Epstein-Barr virus. Most CMV-associated TCR beta chains appeared to be HLA-restricted in a later analysis, and the HLA associations seemed to be driven largely by CMV exposure. Broadly in line with IMGT annotations, most TCR beta V segments showed up in productive rearrangements about 87% or about 30% of the time in an earlier analysis of 587 of the donors. In a later analysis, TCR association rates were found to vary across HLA loci, with the most associated TCRs seen for DRB1 alleles and the fewest for HLA-C alleles. Some IMGT-functional V segments, including TRBV6-2 and TRBV6-3, could not be told apart with the 87-base-pair reads, so those segments were excluded. HLA typing was unavailable for some donors at each locus, so association tests used only the typed subset. Most TCR sequences were seen in very few donors, while some public TCRs were found in many individuals. According to a later genetic analysis, donors in an Asian-associated ancestry cluster had fewer N-insertions in productive TCRs than the approximately 690-donor mean. In a later analysis, some 18,000 TCR beta sequences were associated with specific HLA alleles at a false discovery rate of 0.05. In a later analysis, HLA-associated TCR beta chains showed more clonal expansion and lower generation probabilities than non-associated chains that were equally common. Presence/absence analyses assumed roughly uniform sequencing depth across donors, an assumption that may not hold. In both the original and validation cohorts, the classifier was reported to diagnose cytomegalovirus status with high specificity and sensitivity. A further reported finding was that TCR beta sequences accurately predicted the HLA-A and HLA-B alleles for most subjects in the first cohort. Only TCR beta chains were sequenced in this cohort, and the absence of alpha or paired-chain data limited detectable features.

The cohort consisted of approximately 670 healthy bone marrow donors. All cohort members were sampled while nominally healthy, although unrecorded immune exposures were likely present. The donor tested CMV seronegative and was one of the 352 seronegative cohort members. A peripheral blood sample was provided by each donor, and peripheral blood mononuclear cells were used for TCR beta sequencing. The Qiagen DNeasy Blood Extraction Kit was used to extract genomic DNA from the blood cell samples. Library preparation was by the immunoSEQ multiplex PCR assay. The multiplex PCR relied on a mix of 60 forward primers for TCR Vbeta segments and 13 reverse primers for TCR Jbeta segments. Amplification of the CDR3 region of rearranged TCR beta genes was performed with a multiplex PCR assay on genomic DNA. The amplified TCR beta libraries were sequenced on the Illumina HiSeq System as 87-base-pair reads. On the authors' methods: A later analysis counted about 80 million unique TCR beta chains across the approximately 700 repertoires, and some 12 million of these chains were shared by at least two donors. A nearest-neighbor algorithm error-corrected the raw reads and collapsed the reads into unique sequences, merging closely related sequences to remove PCR and sequencing errors. V, D and J gene segments were assigned by aligning CDR3 sequences to IMGT reference sequences. For a sequence to be retained, a match of at least six nucleotides was required to both a V gene segment and a J gene segment. Rearrangements were classified as productive when the CDR3 lacked stop codons and remained in frame with V and J, and all other rearrangements were classified as non-productive. CDR3 was defined according to IMGT convention as the region running from the second conserved V-encoded cysteine to the conserved J-encoded phenylalanine. The earlier analysis of roughly 590 of the donors excluded any sequence lacking an unambiguous match to a single V gene segment. In an earlier analysis of 587 of the donors, a V segment was called functional when productive rearrangements were above 56.7%, and segregating when the standard deviation between donors exceeded 5%. A statistical classification framework was developed to diagnose cytomegalovirus status using the catalog of TCR beta chain sequences. A later analysis assigned V and J genes by comparing TCR nucleotide sequences with IMGT/GENE-DB human TR gene sequences. Using the TCRdist pipeline, a later analysis assigned CDR3 sequences along with most-parsimonious VDJ recombination scenarios. In a later analysis, each TCR beta chain was defined by its CDR3 amino acid sequence together with its V-gene family, and reads lacking a unique V-gene family were excluded. To address suspected cross-contamination and a sequencing artifact, a later analysis removed roughly 640 highly shared, low-generation-probability nucleotide sequences. In a later analysis, a clonal expansion index for each public chain was calculated from normalized within-repertoire ranks of inferred template counts. A later analysis computed generation probabilities with a VDJ recombination model fitted to out-of-frame rearrangements, and checked the results against IGoR. In a later analysis, hypergeometric tests were used to score TCR-TCR, TCR-HLA and TCR-CMV co-occurrence, with a repertoire-size bias correction applied to TCR pairs. To estimate false discovery rates, a later analysis permuted the HLA or CMV assignments 20 times. In a later analysis, co-occurring TCRs were grouped using DBSCAN, and TCRdist sequence similarity was added for clustering within HLA-allele-positive subsets. Repertoires with fewer than 30,000 or more than 120,000 public chains were left out of co-occurrence clustering, as were a handful of repertoires with anomalous nucleotide sharing. TCRdb holds this immuneACCESS table with in-frame rearrangements only. Some clones are missing; in checked studies, unresolved V genes explain under half, and the rest has no known cause. V and J calls and clone size are copied from that table; D and trimming were computed from the DNA. The sample includes around 130,000 clones, with about four fifths observed a single time. In total, the top ten clones hold 4.5% to 5.5% of the sample.

V and J are trimmed by 0 bases and 1 base, and the gene matches miss 3 bases of the junction. Including the terminal cysteine and phenylalanine, the CDR3 comprises 16 residues. Solely the CDR3 DNA is kept, with 48 bases framed from the first base. The germline V gene sets CDR1 to SGHTA and CDR2 to FQGNSA. Comments on this clone: This clone's antigen is unknown. Base qualities are not recorded, but no much larger clone differs from it by a single base.

Recombination connected TRBV7-2 to TRBJ1-3; a stretch of 7 junction bases matches TRBD1. The sequencing sample was made of PBMCs. This sequence originates from a man aged 25-40 years in good health and CMV-seronegative. The encoded CDR3 is CASSLAIQGSGNTIYF. The bases read TGTGCCAGCAGCTTAGCGATACAGGGGTCTGGAAACACCATATATTTT.